This TCR beta chain was profiled in a study of response to subunit inactivated influenza vaccine. This clonotype was observed many times. One entry per CDR3 protein results from TCRdb running MiXCR on the RT-PCR reads. The repertoire has a few hundred thousand distinct CDR3 sequences, about 20% of them found once; the top ten carry 10%. V shed 5 bases, J shed 7 bases, and the junction held 21 bases outside the gene matches. Germline assignment: CDR1 MNHEY and CDR2 SVGEGT. CDR3 size: 18 residues. This chain connects TRBV6-2 or TRBV6-3 to TRBJ1-2; TRBD1 agrees at 8 bases. This material consisted of PBMCs from blood, taken around 22 months after vaccination. The TCR comes from a man between 50 and 69 years old who received an inactivated influenza vaccine. Here the CDR3 reads CASSQPQGARRIAAGYTF. The DNA for the CDR3 is TGTGCCAGCAGTCAACCCCAGGGGGCGCGTAGAATCGCCGCTGGCTACACCTTC.